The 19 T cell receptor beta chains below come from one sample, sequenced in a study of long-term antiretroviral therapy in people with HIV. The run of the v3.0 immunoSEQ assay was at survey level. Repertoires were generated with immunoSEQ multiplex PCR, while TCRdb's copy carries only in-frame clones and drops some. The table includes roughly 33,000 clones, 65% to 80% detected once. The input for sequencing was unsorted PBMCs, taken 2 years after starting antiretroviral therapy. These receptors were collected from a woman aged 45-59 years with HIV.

The CDR3 is CASSHREGYGYTF. CDR3 nucleotides: TGTGCCAGCAGTCACAGGGAAGGCTATGGCTACACCTTC. The genes are TRBV6-1 and TRBJ1-2; TRBD1 is a possible D gene (6 bases). The V end was cut by 5 bases, the J end by 4 bases, with 11 bases between. The CDR3 extends over 13 amino acids. Germline lookup yields CDR1 MNHNS and CDR2 SASEGT.

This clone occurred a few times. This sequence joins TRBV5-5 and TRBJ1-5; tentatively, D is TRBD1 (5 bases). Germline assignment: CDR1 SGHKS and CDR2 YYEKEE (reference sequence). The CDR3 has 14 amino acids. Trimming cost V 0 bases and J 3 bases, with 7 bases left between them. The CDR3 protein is CASSLAGPNQPQHF. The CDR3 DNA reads TGTGCCAGCAGCTTGGCAGGGCCCAATCAGCCCCAGCATTTT.

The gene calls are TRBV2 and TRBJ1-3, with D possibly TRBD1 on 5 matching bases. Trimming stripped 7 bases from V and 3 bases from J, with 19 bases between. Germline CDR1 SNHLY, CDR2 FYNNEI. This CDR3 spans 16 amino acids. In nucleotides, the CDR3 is TGTGCCAGCACCCTAGAGGGGCTAGTGGGTGGAAACACCATATATTTT. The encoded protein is CASTLEGLVGGNTIYF.

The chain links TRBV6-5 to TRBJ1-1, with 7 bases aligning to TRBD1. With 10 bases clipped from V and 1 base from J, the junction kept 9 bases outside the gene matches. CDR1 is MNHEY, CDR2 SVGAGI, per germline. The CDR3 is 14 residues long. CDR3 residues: CATSIRGTNTEAFF. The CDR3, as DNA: TGTGCCACAAGTATCAGGGGGACGAACACTGAAGCTTTCTTT.

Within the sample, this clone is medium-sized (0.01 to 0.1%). The CDR3 reads CASSLSGGIHTDTQYF. CDR3 coding DNA: TGCGCCAGCAGTCTTAGCGGGGGGATTCACACAGATACGCAGTATTTT. The rearrangement links TRBV10-2 to TRBJ2-3; 10 nucleotides align to TRBD2. The germline CDR1 and CDR2 sequences are WSHSY and SAAADI. V lost 5 bases to trimming and J lost 2 bases; unmatched junction nucleotides: 7. This CDR3 has 16 amino acids.

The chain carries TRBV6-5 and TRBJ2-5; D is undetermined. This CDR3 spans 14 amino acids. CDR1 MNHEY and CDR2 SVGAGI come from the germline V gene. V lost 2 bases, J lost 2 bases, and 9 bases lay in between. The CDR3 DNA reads TGTGCCAGCAGTTACGACGGTTTGCAAGAGACCCAGTACTTC. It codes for CASSYDGLQETQYF.

The CDR3, as DNA: TGTGCCAGTAGTCCTCCGACAGGGGTTGGCACTGAAGCTTTCTTT. As protein: CASSPPTGVGTEAFF. The chain has TRBV19 and TRBJ1-1; 8 nucleotides line up with TRBD1. V lost 5 bases and J lost 4; bases outside the gene matches: 9. The CDR3 loop spans 15 amino acids. Germline CDR1 LNHDA, CDR2 SQIVND (reference sequence).

In DNA, the CDR3 is TGTGCCAGCAGTTTATACGGACAGGGCGGAACCTACGAGCAGTACTTC. Translation: CASSLYGQGGTYEQYF. V usage is TRBV27 and J usage is TRBJ2-7; 8 bases line up with TRBD1. This CDR3 has 16 amino acids. Trimming removed 1 base from V and 2 bases from J; junction bases left unmatched: 7. Germline CDR1 is MNHEY and CDR2 is SMNVEV (reference sequence).

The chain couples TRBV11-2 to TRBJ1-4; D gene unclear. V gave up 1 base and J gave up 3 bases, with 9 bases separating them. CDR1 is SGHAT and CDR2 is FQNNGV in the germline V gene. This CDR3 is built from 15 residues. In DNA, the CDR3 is TGTGCCAGCAGCTTAGTGTTAGGATCTAATGAAAAACTGTTTTTT. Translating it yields CASSLVLGSNEKLFF.

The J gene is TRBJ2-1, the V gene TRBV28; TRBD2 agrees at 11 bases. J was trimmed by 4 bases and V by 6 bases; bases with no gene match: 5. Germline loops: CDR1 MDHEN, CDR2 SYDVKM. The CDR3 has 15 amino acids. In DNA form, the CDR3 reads TGTGCCAGCAGACCTACTAGCGGGGGATACAATGAGCAGTTCTTC. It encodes CASRPTSGGYNEQFF.

The CDR3 DNA reads as TGTGCCAGCAGCCAGGGGGGCAATCAGCCCCAGCATTTT. This gives the protein CASSQGGNQPQHF. The chain carries TRBV6-5 and TRBJ1-5; 7 positions agree with TRBD1. Germline trimming cut 6 bases from V and 2 bases from J; bases unmatched to any gene: 1. This CDR3 contains 13 residues. The germline V gene encodes CDR1 MNHEY and CDR2 SVGAGI.

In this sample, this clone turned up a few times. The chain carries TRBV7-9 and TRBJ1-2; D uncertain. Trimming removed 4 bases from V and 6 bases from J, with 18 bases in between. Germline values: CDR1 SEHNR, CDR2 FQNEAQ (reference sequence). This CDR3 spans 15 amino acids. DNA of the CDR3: TGTGCCAGCAGCTCCCCGACATCTCTTCTCCATGGCTACACCTTC. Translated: CASSSPTSLLHGYTF.

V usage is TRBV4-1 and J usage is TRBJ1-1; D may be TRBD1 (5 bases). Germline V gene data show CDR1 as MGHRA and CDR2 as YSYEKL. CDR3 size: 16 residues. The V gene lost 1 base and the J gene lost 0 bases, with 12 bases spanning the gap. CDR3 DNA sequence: TGCGCCAGCAGCCAAGGAGCCGGGACGGTGAACACTGAAGCTTTCTTT. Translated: CASSQGAGTVNTEAFF.

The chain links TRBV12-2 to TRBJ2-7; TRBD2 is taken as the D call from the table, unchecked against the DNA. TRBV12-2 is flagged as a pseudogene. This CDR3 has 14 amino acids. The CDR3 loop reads CASRLALSGDEQYV. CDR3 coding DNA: TGTGCAAGTCGCTTAGCCCTGTCGGGGGACGAGCAGTACGTC.

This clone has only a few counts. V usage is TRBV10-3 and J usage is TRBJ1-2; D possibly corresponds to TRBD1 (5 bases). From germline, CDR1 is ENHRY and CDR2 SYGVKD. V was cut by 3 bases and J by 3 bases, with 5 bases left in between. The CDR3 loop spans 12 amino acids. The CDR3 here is CAISEGDYGYTF. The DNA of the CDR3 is TGTGCCATCAGTGAAGGGGACTATGGCTACACCTTC.

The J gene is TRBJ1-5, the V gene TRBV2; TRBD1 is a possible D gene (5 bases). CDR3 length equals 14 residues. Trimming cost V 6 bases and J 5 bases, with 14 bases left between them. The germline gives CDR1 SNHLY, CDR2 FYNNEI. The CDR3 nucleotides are TGTGCCAGCAGCACGGGACGAGGGTATCAGCCCCAGCATTTT. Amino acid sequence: CASSTGRGYQPQHF. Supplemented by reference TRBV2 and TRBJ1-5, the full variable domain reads EPEVTQTPSHQVTQMGQEVILRCVPISNHLYFYWYRQILGQKVEFLVSFYNNEISEKSEIFDDQFSVERPDGSNFTLKIRSTKLEDSAMYFCASSTGRGYQPQHFGDGTRLSIL.

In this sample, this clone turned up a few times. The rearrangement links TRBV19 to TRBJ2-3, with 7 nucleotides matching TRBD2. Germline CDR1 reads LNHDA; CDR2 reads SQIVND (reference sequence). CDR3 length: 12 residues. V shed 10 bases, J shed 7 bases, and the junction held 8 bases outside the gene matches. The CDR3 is CATTGGRNTQYF. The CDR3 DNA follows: TGTGCCACCACGGGGGGTCGGAATACGCAGTATTTT.

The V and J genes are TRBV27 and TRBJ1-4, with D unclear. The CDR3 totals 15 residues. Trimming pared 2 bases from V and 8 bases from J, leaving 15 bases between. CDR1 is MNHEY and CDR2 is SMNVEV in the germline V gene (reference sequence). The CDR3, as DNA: TGTGCCAGCAGTTTAAGTGGCCGGGTTCGGGAAAAACTGTTTTTT. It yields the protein CASSLSGRVREKLFF.

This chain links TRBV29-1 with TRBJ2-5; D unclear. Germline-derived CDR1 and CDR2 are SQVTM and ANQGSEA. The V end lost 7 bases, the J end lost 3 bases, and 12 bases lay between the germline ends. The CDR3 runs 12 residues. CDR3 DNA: TGCAGCGCCCTGGGCCTTAAAGAGACCCAGTACTTC. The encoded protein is CSALGLKETQYF.